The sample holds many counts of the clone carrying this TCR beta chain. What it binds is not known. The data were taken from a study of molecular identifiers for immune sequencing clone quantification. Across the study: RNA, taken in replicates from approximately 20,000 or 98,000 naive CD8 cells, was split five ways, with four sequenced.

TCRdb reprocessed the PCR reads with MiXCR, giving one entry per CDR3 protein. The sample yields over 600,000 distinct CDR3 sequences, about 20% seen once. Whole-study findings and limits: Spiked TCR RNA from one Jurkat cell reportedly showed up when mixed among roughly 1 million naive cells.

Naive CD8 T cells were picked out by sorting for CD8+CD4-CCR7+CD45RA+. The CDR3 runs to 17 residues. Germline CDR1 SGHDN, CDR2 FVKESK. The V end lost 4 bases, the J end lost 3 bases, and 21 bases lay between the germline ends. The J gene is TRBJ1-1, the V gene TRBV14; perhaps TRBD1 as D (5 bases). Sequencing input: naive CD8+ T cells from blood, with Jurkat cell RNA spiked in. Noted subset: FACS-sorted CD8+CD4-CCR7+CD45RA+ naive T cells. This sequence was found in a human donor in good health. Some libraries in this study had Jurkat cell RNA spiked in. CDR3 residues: CASSPVPIRVSDTEAFF. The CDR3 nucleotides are TGTGCCAGCAGCCCGGTCCCGATCAGGGTTTCCGACACTGAAGCTTTCTTT.